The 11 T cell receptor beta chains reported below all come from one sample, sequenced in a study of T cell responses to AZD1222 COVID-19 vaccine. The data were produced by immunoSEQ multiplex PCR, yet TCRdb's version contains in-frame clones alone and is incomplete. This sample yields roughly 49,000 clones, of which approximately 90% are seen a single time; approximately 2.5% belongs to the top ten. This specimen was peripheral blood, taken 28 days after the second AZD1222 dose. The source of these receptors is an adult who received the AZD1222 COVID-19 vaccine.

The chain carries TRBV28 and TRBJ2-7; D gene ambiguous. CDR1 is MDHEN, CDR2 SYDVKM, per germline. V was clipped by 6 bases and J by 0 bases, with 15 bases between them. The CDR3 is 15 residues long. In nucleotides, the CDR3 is TGTGCCAGCAGGAGAGACCGAAGCAGCTCCTACGAGCAGTACTTC. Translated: CASRRDRSSSYEQYF.

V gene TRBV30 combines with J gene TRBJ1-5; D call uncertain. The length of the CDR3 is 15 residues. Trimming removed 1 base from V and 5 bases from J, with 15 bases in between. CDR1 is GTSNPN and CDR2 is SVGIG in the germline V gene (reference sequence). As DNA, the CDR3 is TGTGCCTGGAGTGCTATCGGGAGGAAGGATCAGCCCCAGCATTTT. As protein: CAWSAIGRKDQPQHF.

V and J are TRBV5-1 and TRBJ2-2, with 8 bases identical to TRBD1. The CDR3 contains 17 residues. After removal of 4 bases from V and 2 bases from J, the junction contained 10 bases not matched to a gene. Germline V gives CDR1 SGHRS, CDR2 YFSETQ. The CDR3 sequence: CASSDDRGLINTGELFF. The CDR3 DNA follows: TGCGCCAGCAGCGATGACAGGGGTCTCATTAACACCGGGGAGCTGTTTTTT.

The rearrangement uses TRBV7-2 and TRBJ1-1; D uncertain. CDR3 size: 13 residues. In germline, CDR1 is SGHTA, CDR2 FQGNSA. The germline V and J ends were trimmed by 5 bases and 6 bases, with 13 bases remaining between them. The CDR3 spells CASSLGVLAEAFF. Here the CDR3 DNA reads TGTGCCAGCAGCCTTGGGGTACTCGCTGAAGCTTTCTTT.

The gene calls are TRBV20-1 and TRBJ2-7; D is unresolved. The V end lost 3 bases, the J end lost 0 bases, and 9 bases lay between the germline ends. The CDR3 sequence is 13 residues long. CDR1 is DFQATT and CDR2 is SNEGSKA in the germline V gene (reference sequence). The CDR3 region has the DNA TGCAGTGCTAGTCGTGCGGCCTCCTACGAGCAGTACTTC. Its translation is CSASRAASYEQYF.

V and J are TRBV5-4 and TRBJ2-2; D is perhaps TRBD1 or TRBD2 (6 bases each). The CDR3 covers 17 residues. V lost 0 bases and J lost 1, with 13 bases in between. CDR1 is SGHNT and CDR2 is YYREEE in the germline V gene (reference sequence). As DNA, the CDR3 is TGTGCCAGCAGCTTGGGAGGGGGGTTCGTGAACACCGGGGAGCTGTTTTTT. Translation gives CASSLGGGFVNTGELFF.

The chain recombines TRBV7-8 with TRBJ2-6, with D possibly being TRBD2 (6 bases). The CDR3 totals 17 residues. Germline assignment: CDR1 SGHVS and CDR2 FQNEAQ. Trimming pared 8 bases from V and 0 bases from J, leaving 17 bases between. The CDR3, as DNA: TGTGCCAGCGGCCGGCGGGGCGTACCCTCTGGGGCCAACGTCCTGACTTTC. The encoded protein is CASGRRGVPSGANVLTF.

The CDR3 region has the DNA TGTGCCAGCAGCCCCGGGACAGGGCTTCGGAGTGAGCAGTACTTC. It is translated as CASSPGTGLRSEQYF. The rearrangement links TRBV5-6 to TRBJ2-7, with 9 positions matching TRBD1. The junction had 12 bases not matched to a gene; V was cut back by 4 bases and J by 7 bases. Germline lookup yields CDR1 SGHDT and CDR2 YYEEEE. This CDR3 contains 15 residues.

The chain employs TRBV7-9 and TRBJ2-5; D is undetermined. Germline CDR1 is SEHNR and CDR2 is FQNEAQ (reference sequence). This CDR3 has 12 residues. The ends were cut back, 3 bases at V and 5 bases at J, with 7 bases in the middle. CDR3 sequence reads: CASSLEPETQYF. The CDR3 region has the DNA TGTGCCAGCAGCTTGGAACCCGAGACCCAGTACTTC.

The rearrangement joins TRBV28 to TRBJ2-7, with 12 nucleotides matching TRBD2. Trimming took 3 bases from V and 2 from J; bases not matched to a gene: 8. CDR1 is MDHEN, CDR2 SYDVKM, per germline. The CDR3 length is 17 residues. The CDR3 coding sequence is TGTGCCAGCAGTTTTTATCTAGCGGGAGGGCATACCTACGAGCAGTACTTC. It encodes CASSFYLAGGHTYEQYF.

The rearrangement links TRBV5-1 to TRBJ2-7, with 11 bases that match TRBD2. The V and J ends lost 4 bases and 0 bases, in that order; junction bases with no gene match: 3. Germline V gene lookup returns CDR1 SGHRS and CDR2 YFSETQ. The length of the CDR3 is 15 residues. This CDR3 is CASSLGLADSYEQYF. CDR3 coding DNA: TGCGCCAGCAGCCTGGGACTAGCGGACTCCTACGAGCAGTACTTC.